These 31 T cell receptor beta chains share one sample of origin, sequenced in a study of T-cell reconstitution after alpha-beta-depleted transplantation in children. A TCRbeta library incorporating unique molecular identifiers was prepared. TCRdb reprocessed the PCR reads with MiXCR, giving one entry per CDR3 protein. The repertoire holds hundreds of thousands of distinct CDR3 sequences, with under 15% as singletons. This sample comprised PBMCs, obtained before TCRalphabeta/CD19-depleted stem cell transplant. Receptors were obtained from a girl aged 2 to 10 with congenital amegakaryocytic thrombocytopenia, due to receive a stem cell transplant.

This clonotype was recorded many times. The rearrangement links TRBV12-3 or TRBV12-4 to TRBJ2-2; unclear D gene. The CDR3 is 14 amino acids. V shed 8 bases and J shed 0 bases, with 10 bases lying between them. CDR3 DNA: TGTGCCAGCGGCCAACGGACGAACACCGGGGAGCTGTTTTTT. The encoded protein is CASGQRTNTGELFF.

Ten or more counts support this clonotype. The DNA for the CDR3 is TGTGCCAGCAGTTACTCGATGGTCTCAGCGGGGGACGAGCAGTACTTC. It is translated as CASSYSMVSAGDEQYF. This sequence joins TRBV6-5 and TRBJ2-7; TRBD2 matches at 8 bases. The germline CDR1 and CDR2 sequences are MNHEY and SVGAGI. J was trimmed by 5 bases and V by 0 bases; bases with no gene match: 9. There are 16 residues in the CDR3.

For the CDR3, the DNA is TGCAGCGTTGTTGGGGGAGATGTTTTCGCAGATACGCAGTATTTT. Translation gives CSVVGGDVFADTQYF. The genes are TRBV29-1 and TRBJ2-3; D tentatively reads TRBD1 or TRBD2 (5 bases each). Germline V CDR1 and CDR2: SQVTM, ANQGSEA. The CDR3 spans 15 residues. Trimming left V 4 bases short and J 4 bases short, with 18 bases between.

There are many counts of this clonotype. V usage is TRBV5-1 and J usage is TRBJ2-5; either TRBD1 or TRBD2 may fit D (5 bases each). The germline V and J ends were trimmed by 1 base and 4 bases, with 14 bases remaining between them. CDR1 SGHRS and CDR2 YFSETQ come from the germline V gene. The CDR3 has 15 amino acids. The CDR3 DNA sequence: TGCGCCAGCAGCTTGTCCCCGGGACCGATAGAGACCCAGTACTTC. Its translation: CASSLSPGPIETQYF.

In its sample, this clonotype was seen many times. The chain is built from TRBV5-1 and TRBJ1-2; 8 nucleotides align to TRBD1. The V gene end was trimmed by 4 bases and the J gene end by 4 bases; junction bases not matched to a gene: 9. CDR3 length equals 15 residues. Looked up from germline, CDR1 is SGHRS and CDR2 is YFSETQ. For the CDR3, the DNA is TGCGCCAGCAGCAGCGGACAGGGAGATCGCTATGGCTACACCTTC. It encodes CASSSGQGDRYGYTF.

There are many counts of this clonotype. V and J are TRBV7-6 and TRBJ2-3; D is ambiguous. Deletions cut 2 bases from V and 0 bases from J, with 9 bases between. The germline V gene encodes CDR1 SGHVS and CDR2 FNYEAQ. The CDR3 spans 15 residues. CDR3 protein: CASSLPPFSTDTQYF. For the CDR3, the DNA is TGTGCCAGCAGCTTACCCCCCTTTAGCACAGATACGCAGTATTTT.

This clonotype was detected a few times. This chain connects TRBV7-9 to TRBJ2-7; the D gene could be TRBD1 or TRBD2 (5 bases each). Germline V CDR1 and CDR2: SEHNR, FQNEAQ (reference sequence). The CDR3 loop spans 15 amino acids. Trimming stripped 9 bases from V and 2 bases from J, with 20 bases between. The CDR3 bases are TGTGCCAGGATAAGGGACGACCAAATGCCCTACGAGCAGTACTTC. Its translation is CARIRDDQMPYEQYF.

The J gene is TRBJ2-1, the V gene TRBV7-9; the D gene is possibly TRBD1 (5 bases). V was trimmed by 5 bases and J by 9 bases, leaving 11 bases between them. From germline, CDR1 is SEHNR and CDR2 FQNEAQ (reference sequence). This CDR3 has 12 amino acids. CDR3 sequence: CASSQGFREQFF. Written as DNA, the CDR3 is TGTGCCAGCAGCCAGGGATTCCGTGAGCAGTTCTTC.

The V and J genes are TRBV30 and TRBJ1-5, with a tentative D call TRBD1 (5 bases). Germline V gene data show CDR1 as GTSNPN and CDR2 as SVGIG (reference sequence). This CDR3 is 15 amino acids long. Between the trimmed V and J ends, which lost 3 bases and 0 bases, there was a span of 12 bases. CDR3 protein: CAWSALRDSNQPQHF. In DNA form, the CDR3 reads TGTGCCTGGAGCGCCCTCAGGGATAGCAATCAGCCCCAGCATTTT.

This clonotype has a handful of counts. This chain links TRBV4-1 with TRBJ2-2; unclear D gene. V shed 0 bases and J shed 10 bases, with 9 bases lying between them. Germline CDR1 and CDR2: MGHRA and YSYEKL. The CDR3 contains 13 residues. This CDR3 reads CASSQETALELFF. The CDR3 DNA reads TGCGCCAGCAGCCAAGAGACCGCGTTGGAGCTGTTTTTT.

This chain joins TRBV5-1 and TRBJ2-7, with a weak D call TRBD1 (6 bases). Germline assignment: CDR1 SGHRS and CDR2 YFSETQ. This CDR3 region has 15 residues. V was clipped by 0 bases and J by 2 bases, with 12 bases between them. The CDR3 reads CASSLAIRQAYEQYF. For the CDR3, the DNA is TGCGCCAGCAGCTTGGCCATACGACAGGCCTACGAGCAGTACTTC.

V and J are TRBV15 and TRBJ2-2, with D hard to call. Per the germline V gene, CDR1 is LNHNV and CDR2 is YYDKDF (reference sequence). The CDR3 is made up of 13 amino acids. Trimming pared 0 bases from V and 6 bases from J, leaving 5 bases between. CDR3 protein: CATSRDLPGELFF. The CDR3 DNA reads TGTGCCACCAGCAGAGATCTTCCCGGGGAGCTGTTTTTT.

This clonotype was seen at least ten times. The chain has TRBV7-9 and TRBJ2-7; the match to TRBD1 covers 7 bases. CDR3 length: 14 amino acids. CDR1 is SEHNR, CDR2 FQNEAQ, per germline (reference sequence). J gave up 6 bases and V 1 base, and 6 bases lay outside the gene matches. This chain's CDR3 is CASSLGDSLGEQYF. CDR3 in DNA: TGTGCCAGCAGCTTAGGGGACAGCCTCGGCGAGCAGTACTTC. The variable domain in full, completed from reference TRBV7-9 and TRBJ2-7, reads DTGVSQNPRHKITKRGQNVTFRCDPISEHNRLYWYRQTLGQGPEFLTYFQNEAQLEKSRLLSDRFSAERPKGSFSTLEIQRTEQGDSAMYLCASSLGDSLGEQYFGPGTRLTVT.

In this sample, this clonotype turned up many times. This chain links TRBV5-1 with TRBJ1-1, with no clear D. Germline CDR1 is SGHRS and CDR2 is YFSETQ. The CDR3 loop spans 13 amino acids. The V gene lost 2 bases and the J gene lost 0 bases, with 5 bases spanning the gap. Here the CDR3 DNA reads TGCGCCAGCAGCTTCTACCTGAACACTGAAGCTTTCTTT. Protein product: CASSFYLNTEAFF.

The chain uses TRBV14 and TRBJ2-1; TRBD1 agrees at 9 bases. V shed 0 bases, J shed 5 bases, and the junction held 5 bases outside the gene matches. Germline CDR1 is SGHDN and CDR2 is FVKESK. The CDR3 extends over 16 amino acids. CDR3 sequence reads: CASSQDPGQGHNEQFF. In nucleotides, the CDR3 is TGTGCCAGCAGCCAAGACCCGGGACAGGGCCACAATGAGCAGTTCTTC.

This chain links TRBV10-3 with TRBJ2-2; no definite D call. CDR3 length equals 13 residues. V lost 6 bases and J lost 6, with 11 bases in between. Germline V lookup: CDR1 ENHRY, CDR2 SYGVKD. The CDR3 nucleotides are TGTGCCATCAGCCCTGAAGTGTCCGGGGAGCTGTTTTTT. It translates to CAISPEVSGELFF.

This clonotype was seen ten or more times. The chain couples TRBV12-3 or TRBV12-4 to TRBJ2-7; 7 bases fit TRBD2. The CDR3 sequence is 13 residues long. V was clipped by 4 bases and J by 7 bases; unmatched bases: 7. CDR3 in DNA: TGTGCCAGCAGTTGGGGGGGTCGAAAAGAGCAGTACTTC. Protein sequence: CASSWGGRKEQYF.

This clonotype has ten or more counts. The V and J genes are TRBV7-3 and TRBJ2-1; maybe TRBD2 (6 bases). Trimming shortened V by 5 bases and J by 2 bases, and 13 bases separated the two germline ends. The V gene's germline CDR1 is SGHTA and CDR2 FQGTGA. This CDR3 region has 15 residues. CDR3 loop: CASSLSGQAYNEQFF. For the CDR3, the DNA is TGTGCCAGCAGCCTAAGCGGGCAGGCCTACAATGAGCAGTTCTTC.

This clonotype showed up many times. This chain links TRBV15 with TRBJ2-3; D gene uncertain. The CDR3 sequence is 12 residues long. The germline V gene encodes CDR1 LNHNV and CDR2 YYDKDF (reference sequence). V shed 3 bases and J shed 2 bases, with 3 bases lying between them. For the CDR3, the DNA is TGTGCCACCAGCAGTATCACAGATACGCAGTATTTT. Translation gives CATSSITDTQYF.

The chain carries TRBV20-1 and TRBJ1-5; the D gene is possibly TRBD1 (5 bases). There are 14 residues in the CDR3. Trimming took off 6 bases at V and 4 bases at J, with 16 bases between the two ends. Germline V gene sequence: CDR1 DFQATT, CDR2 SNEGSKA (reference sequence). CDR3 region: CSASPGHLNQPQHF. CDR3 nucleotide sequence: TGCAGTGCCTCCCCCGGACACCTTAATCAGCCCCAGCATTTT.

For this clonotype: A read error may be the cause here, since a much bigger clone is one base away. Because the CDR3 is missing its conserved closing phenylalanine or tryptophan, this is likely a read error. The rearrangement links TRBV5-1 to TRBJ2-1; 7 bases agree with TRBD2. The CDR3 is 15 amino acids. Per germline, CDR1 SGHRS and CDR2 YFSETQ. The trim removed 4 bases at V and 2 bases at J, leaving 6 bases unmatched. The CDR3 spells CASSRGVGTYNEQFI. CDR3 DNA: TGCGCCAGCAGCCGGGGGGTCGGAACCTACAATGAGCAGTTCATC.

In its sample, this clonotype was seen many times. The rearrangement uses TRBV5-6 and TRBJ1-2, with D tentatively TRBD1 (6 bases). This CDR3 has 16 amino acids. Trimming took 4 bases from V and 3 from J, leaving 19 bases between them. Germline CDR1 and CDR2: SGHDT and YYEEEE. The CDR3 region has the DNA TGTGCCAGCAGCCTAACGGACAGACCCTGGGACTATGGCTACACCTTC. Protein sequence: CASSLTDRPWDYGYTF.

The sample holds many counts of this clonotype. The CDR3 nucleotides read TGCGCCAGCAGCTTGGAAGGCGGAGGGTGGTCAAACACCGGGGAGCTGTTTTTT. Its protein is CASSLEGGGWSNTGELFF. The chain carries TRBV5-1 and TRBJ2-2; D possibly corresponds to TRBD2 (6 bases). Trimming removed 0 bases from V and 2 bases from J, with 17 bases in between. This CDR3 has 18 amino acids. In germline, CDR1 is SGHRS, CDR2 YFSETQ.

The chain employs TRBV7-2 and TRBJ2-1; 7 positions match TRBD2. The CDR3 is 16 amino acids. J lost 0 bases, V lost 7 bases, and 9 bases had no gene match. The germline gives CDR1 SGHTA, CDR2 FQGNSA. The CDR3 protein is CASTRAGGGSYNEQFF. The DNA of the CDR3 is TGTGCCAGCACCAGAGCTGGCGGGGGCTCCTACAATGAGCAGTTCTTC.

This clonotype was counted many times. The junction shows a germline mismatch at one end, possibly a read error. The rearrangement links TRBV7-9 to TRBJ2-7; D is ambiguous. There are 12 residues in the CDR3. Looked up from germline, CDR1 is SEHNR and CDR2 is FQNEAQ (reference sequence). CDR3 sequence: CASSDRASHRDF. The CDR3 DNA reads TGTGCCAGCAGTGATCGGGCCTCCCATAGGGACTTC.

This clonotype occurred a few times. This chain connects TRBV27 to TRBJ2-1; tentative D call: TRBD1 (6 bases). Germline values: CDR1 MNHEY, CDR2 SMNVEV (reference sequence). The CDR3 consists of 14 residues. Trimming pared 7 bases from V and 10 bases from J, leaving 20 bases between. CDR3 region: CASMLGHRASEQFF. The CDR3 DNA reads TGTGCCAGCATGTTGGGGCACAGGGCCTCCGAGCAGTTCTTC.

At least ten counts were recorded for this clonotype. The chain combines TRBV29-1 with TRBJ2-1; the D gene is possibly TRBD1 (6 bases). CDR1 and CDR2 (germline): SQVTM, ANQGSEA. V was pared by 3 bases and J by 7 bases, with 13 bases between. The CDR3 has 13 amino acids. This CDR3 reads CSVEETGLNEQFF. The CDR3 DNA reads as TGCAGCGTTGAGGAGACAGGTCTGAATGAGCAGTTCTTC.

Ten or more counts support this clonotype. The chain carries TRBV5-1 and TRBJ1-6; D unclear. The CDR3 sequence is 16 residues long. V gave up 0 bases and J gave up 9 bases, with 16 bases separating them. Per the germline V gene, CDR1 is SGHRS and CDR2 is YFSETQ. DNA for the CDR3: TGCGCCAGCAGCTTGGCAGGCAGGCCATCATCTTCACCCCTCCACTTT. This sequence encodes CASSLAGRPSSSPLHF.

The chain has TRBV2 and TRBJ2-7, with D uncertain. Per germline, CDR1 SNHLY and CDR2 FYNNEI. This CDR3 region has 17 residues. V gave up 3 bases and J gave up 0 bases, with 18 bases separating them. The CDR3 loop is CASSDSKLRRSSYEQYF. CDR3 nucleotide sequence: TGTGCCAGCAGTGACAGTAAGTTGAGACGGAGCTCCTACGAGCAGTACTTC.

The rearrangement links TRBV5-1 to TRBJ2-7; no clear D. V was cut by 2 bases and J by 3 bases, with 12 bases left in between. The CDR3 loop spans 14 amino acids. Germline assignment: CDR1 SGHRS and CDR2 YFSETQ. In DNA form, the CDR3 reads TGCGCCAGCAGCTTCGATCCCCCCGGCTACGAGCAGTACTTC. This sequence encodes CASSFDPPGYEQYF.

This clonotype has ten or more counts. J is TRBJ2-1 and V is TRBV10-3; D is tentatively TRBD1 or TRBD2 (6 bases each). CDR3 length equals 15 residues. CDR1 is ENHRY and CDR2 is SYGVKD in the germline V gene. V was cut by 6 bases and J by 3 bases, with 15 bases left in between. CDR3 in amino acids: CAIRPPGGLYNEQFF. The CDR3 nucleotides are TGTGCCATCAGACCGCCTGGGGGGCTCTACAATGAGCAGTTCTTC.